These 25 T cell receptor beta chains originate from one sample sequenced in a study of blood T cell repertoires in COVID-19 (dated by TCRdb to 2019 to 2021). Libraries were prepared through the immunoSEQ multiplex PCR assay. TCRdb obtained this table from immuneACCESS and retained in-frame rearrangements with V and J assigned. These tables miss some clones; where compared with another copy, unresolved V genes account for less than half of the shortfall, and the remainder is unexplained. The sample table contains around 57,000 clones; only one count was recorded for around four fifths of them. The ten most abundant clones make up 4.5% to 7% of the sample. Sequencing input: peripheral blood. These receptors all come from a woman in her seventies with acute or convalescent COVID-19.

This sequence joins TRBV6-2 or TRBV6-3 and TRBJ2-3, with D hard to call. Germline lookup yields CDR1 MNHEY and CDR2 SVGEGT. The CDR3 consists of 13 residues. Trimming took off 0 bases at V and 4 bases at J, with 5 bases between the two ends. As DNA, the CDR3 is TGTGCCAGCAGTTACTCGGCGGCAGATACGCAGTATTTT. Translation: CASSYSAADTQYF.

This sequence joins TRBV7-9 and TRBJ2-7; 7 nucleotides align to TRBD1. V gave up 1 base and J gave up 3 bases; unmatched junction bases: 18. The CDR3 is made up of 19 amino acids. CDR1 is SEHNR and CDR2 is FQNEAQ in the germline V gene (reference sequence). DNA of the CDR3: TGTGCCAGCAGCTTAGTGCATCCCCCGCAGGGACAGCCAGTCTACGAGCAGTACTTC. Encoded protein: CASSLVHPPQGQPVYEQYF.

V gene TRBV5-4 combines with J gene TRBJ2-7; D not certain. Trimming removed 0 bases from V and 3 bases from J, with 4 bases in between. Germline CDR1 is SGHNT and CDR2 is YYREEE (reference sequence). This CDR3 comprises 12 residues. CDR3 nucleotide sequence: TGTGCCAGCAGCTTGGGCGGCTACGAGCAGTACTTC. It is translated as CASSLGGYEQYF.

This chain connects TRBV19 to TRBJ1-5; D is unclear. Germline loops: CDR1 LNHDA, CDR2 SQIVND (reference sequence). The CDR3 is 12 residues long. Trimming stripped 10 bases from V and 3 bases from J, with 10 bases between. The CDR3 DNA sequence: TGTGCCACCGGGAATACCAATCAGCCCCAGCATTTT. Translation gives CATGNTNQPQHF.

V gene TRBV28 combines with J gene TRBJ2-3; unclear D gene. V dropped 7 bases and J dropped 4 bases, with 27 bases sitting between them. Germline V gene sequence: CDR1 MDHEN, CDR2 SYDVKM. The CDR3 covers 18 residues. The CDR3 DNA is TGTGCCAGCAATACTGTGGCAGGCCTGTTACCTAACGCAGATACGCAGTATTTT. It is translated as CASNTVAGLLPNADTQYF.

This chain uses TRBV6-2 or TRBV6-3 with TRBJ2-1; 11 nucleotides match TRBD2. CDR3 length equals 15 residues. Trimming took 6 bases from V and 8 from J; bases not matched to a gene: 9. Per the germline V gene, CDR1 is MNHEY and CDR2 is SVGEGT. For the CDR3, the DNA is TGTGCCAGCAGCCGGATCGGACTAGCGGGTTATGAGCAGTTCTTC. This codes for CASSRIGLAGYEQFF.

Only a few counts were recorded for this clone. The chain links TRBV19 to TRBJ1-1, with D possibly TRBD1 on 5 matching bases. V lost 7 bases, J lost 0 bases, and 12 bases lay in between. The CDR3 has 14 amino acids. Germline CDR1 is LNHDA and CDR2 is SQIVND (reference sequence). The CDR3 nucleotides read TGTGCCAGTAACTCTCAGGGCATGAACACTGAAGCTTTCTTT. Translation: CASNSQGMNTEAFF.

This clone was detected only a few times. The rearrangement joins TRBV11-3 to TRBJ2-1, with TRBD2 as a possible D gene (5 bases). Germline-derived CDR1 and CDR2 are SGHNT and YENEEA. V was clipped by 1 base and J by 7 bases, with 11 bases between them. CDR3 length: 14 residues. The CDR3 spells CASSLGGRGNEQFF. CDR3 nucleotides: TGTGCCAGCAGCTTAGGCGGGCGTGGTAATGAGCAGTTCTTC.

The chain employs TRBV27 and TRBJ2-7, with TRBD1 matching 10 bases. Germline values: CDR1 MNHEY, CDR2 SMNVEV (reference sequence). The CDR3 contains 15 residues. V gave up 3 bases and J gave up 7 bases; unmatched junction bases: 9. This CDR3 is CASSLRTGGAGEQYF. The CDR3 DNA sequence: TGTGCCAGCAGTTTGAGGACAGGGGGGGCGGGAGAGCAGTACTTC.

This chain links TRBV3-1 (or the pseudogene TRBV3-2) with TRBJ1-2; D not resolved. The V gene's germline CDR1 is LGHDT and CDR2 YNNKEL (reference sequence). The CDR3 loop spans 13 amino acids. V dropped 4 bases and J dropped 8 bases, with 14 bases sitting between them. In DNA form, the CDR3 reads TGTGCCAGCAGCCTAACCGAAGAGAACGGCTACACCTTC. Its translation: CASSLTEENGYTF.

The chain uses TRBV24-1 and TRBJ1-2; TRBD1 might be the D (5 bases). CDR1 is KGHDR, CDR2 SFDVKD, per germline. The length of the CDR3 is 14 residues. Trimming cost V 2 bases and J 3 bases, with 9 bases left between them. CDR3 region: CATSDSRAHYGYTF. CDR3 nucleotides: TGTGCCACCAGTGATTCCAGGGCTCACTATGGCTACACCTTC.

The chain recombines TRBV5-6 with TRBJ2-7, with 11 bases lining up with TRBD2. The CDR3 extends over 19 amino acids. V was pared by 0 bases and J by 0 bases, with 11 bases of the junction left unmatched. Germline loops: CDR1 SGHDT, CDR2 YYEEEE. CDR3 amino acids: CASSLGSSGGYPSSYEQYF. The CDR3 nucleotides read TGTGCCAGCAGCTTGGGATCTAGCGGGGGGTACCCTAGCTCCTACGAGCAGTACTTC. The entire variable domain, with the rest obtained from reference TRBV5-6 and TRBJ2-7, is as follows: DAGVTQSPTHLIKTRGQQVTLRCSPKSGHDTVSWYQQALGQGPQFIFQYYEEEERQRGNFPDRFSGHQFPNYSSELNVNALLLGDSALYLCASSLGSSGGYPSSYEQYFGPGTRLTVT.

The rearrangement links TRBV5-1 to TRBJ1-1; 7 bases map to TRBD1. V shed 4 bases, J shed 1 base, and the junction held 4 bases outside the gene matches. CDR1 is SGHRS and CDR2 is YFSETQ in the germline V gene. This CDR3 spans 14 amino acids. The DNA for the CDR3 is TGCGCCAGCAGCCCTAGGACAGGGAACACTGAAGCTTTCTTT. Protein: CASSPRTGNTEAFF.

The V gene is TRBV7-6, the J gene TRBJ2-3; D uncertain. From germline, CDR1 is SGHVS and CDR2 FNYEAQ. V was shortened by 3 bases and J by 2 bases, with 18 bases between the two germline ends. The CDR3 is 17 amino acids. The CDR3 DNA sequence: TGTGCCAGCAGCTTCCAGCCGCCCGCGGATCACACAGATACGCAGTATTTT. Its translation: CASSFQPPADHTDTQYF.

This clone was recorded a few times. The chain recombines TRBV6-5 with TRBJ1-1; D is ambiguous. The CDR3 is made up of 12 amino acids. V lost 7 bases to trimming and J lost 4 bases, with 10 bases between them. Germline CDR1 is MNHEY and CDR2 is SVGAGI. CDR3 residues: CASIGLATEAFF. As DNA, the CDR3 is TGTGCCAGCATTGGCCTTGCCACTGAAGCTTTCTTT.

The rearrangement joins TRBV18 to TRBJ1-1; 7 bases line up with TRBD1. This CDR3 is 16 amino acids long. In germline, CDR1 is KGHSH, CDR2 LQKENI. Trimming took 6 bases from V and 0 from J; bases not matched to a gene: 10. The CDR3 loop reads CASSKSTGTVNTEAFF. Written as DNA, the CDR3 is TGTGCCAGCTCTAAAAGTACCGGGACAGTGAACACTGAAGCTTTCTTT.

The DNA for the CDR3 is TGCAGTGCTAGTCTAGCGGGGGGAAACACAGATACGCAGTATTTT. This sequence encodes CSASLAGGNTDTQYF. The V and J genes are TRBV20-1 and TRBJ2-3; 11 bases are a match to TRBD2. The germline gives CDR1 DFQATT, CDR2 SNEGSKA (reference sequence). This CDR3 has 15 amino acids. Trimming at V came to 3 bases and at J to 2 bases, leaving 4 bases not matched to a gene.

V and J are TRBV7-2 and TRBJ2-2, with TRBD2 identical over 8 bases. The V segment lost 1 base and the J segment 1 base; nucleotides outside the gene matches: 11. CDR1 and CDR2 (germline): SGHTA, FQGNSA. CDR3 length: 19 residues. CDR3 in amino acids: CASSLEHIARGGNTGELFF. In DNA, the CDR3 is TGTGCCAGCAGCTTAGAACATATCGCTCGGGGGGGGAACACCGGGGAGCTGTTTTTT.

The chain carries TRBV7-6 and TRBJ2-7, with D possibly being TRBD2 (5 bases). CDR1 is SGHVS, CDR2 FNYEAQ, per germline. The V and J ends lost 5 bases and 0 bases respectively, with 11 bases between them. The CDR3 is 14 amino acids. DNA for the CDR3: TGTGCCAGCAGCCAATCGACTAACTCCTACGAGCAGTACTTC. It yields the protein CASSQSTNSYEQYF.

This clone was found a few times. The CDR3 here is CASSSSGASYNEQFF. The CDR3 nucleotides read TGTGCCAGCAGCTCAAGCGGGGCTTCCTACAATGAGCAGTTCTTC. The rearrangement joins TRBV5-4 to TRBJ2-1, with 7 bases identical to TRBD2. The CDR3 covers 15 residues. J lost 1 base, V lost 3 bases, and 4 bases had no gene match. CDR1 is SGHNT and CDR2 is YYREEE in the germline V gene (reference sequence).

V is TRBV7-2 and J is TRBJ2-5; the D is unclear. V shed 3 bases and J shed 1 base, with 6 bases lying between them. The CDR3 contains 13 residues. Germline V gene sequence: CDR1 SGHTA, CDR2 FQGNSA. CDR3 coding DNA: TGTGCCAGCAGCTTCGGCGGCCAAGAGACCCAGTACTTC. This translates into CASSFGGQETQYF.

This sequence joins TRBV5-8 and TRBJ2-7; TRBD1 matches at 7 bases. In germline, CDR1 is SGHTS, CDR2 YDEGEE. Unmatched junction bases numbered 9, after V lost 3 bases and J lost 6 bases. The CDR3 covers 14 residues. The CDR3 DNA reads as TGTGCCAGCAGCTCTTTTATTGCAGGGGGCGAGCAGTACTTC. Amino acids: CASSSFIAGGEQYF.

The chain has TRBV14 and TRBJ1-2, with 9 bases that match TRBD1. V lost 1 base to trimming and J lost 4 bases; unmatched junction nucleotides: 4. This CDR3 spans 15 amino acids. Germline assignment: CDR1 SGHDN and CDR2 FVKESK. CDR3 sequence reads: CASSQAGTGFYGYTF. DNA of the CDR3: TGTGCCAGCAGCCAAGCCGGGACAGGGTTCTATGGCTACACCTTC.

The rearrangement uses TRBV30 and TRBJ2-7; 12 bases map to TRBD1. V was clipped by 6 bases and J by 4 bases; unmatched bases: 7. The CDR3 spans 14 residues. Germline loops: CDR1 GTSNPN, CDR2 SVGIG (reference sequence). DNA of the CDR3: TGTGCCTGTATCGGGACAGGGGGCATTTACGAGCAGTACTTC. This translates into CACIGTGGIYEQYF.

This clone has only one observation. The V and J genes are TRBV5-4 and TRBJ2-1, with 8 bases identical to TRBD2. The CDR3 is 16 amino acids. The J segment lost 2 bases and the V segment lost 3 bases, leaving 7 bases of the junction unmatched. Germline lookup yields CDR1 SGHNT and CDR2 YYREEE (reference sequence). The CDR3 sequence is CASSSAGGSAYNEQFF. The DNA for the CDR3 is TGTGCCAGCAGCTCGGCGGGGGGTAGTGCCTACAATGAGCAGTTCTTC.